This is a list of T cell receptor beta chains from one sample in a study of T cell changes during pregnancy in multiple sclerosis. Clones were read by immunoSEQ multiplex PCR, and TCRdb kept only the in-frame ones, dropping some. The repertoire consists of tens of thousands of clones, with approximately 92% occurring once and the leading ten covering just over 3%. This specimen was CD8+ T cells from peripheral blood mononuclear cells, taken in the third trimester of pregnancy. The receptors stem from a female donor in good health, enrolled as a control in a pregnancy study. Each CDR3 is given with its conserved first and last residue. The order of the fields is V gene, D gene, J gene, clone size, CDR3 DNA, CDR3 protein. The D gene is left open where the match is weak. Only part of the rows carry a size: once, few, many, or a class if the clone is expanded.

v_call: TRBV4-1; d_call: TRBD1; j_call: TRBJ1-2; clone_size: -; cdr3_nt: TGCGCCAGCAGCCCGAGAACAGGGGCTGGCTACACCTTC; cdr3_aa: CASSPRTGAGYTF
v_call: TRBV6-5; d_call: -; j_call: TRBJ1-2; clone_size: -; cdr3_nt: TGTGCCAGCAGTCCAGGGGACCGAGGCTACACCTTC; cdr3_aa: CASSPGDRGYTF
v_call: TRBV2; d_call: -; j_call: TRBJ1-5; clone_size: -; cdr3_nt: TGTGCCAGCAGTGAATCACAGGGAATCGGTCAGCCCCAGCATTTT; cdr3_aa: CASSESQGIGQPQHF
v_call: TRBV19; d_call: -; j_call: TRBJ1-5; clone_size: -; cdr3_nt: TGTGCCAGTAGTAGGGGGCAGGGCGTGAATCAGCCCCAGCATTTT; cdr3_aa: CASSRGQGVNQPQHF
v_call: TRBV19; d_call: -; j_call: TRBJ2-5; clone_size: -; cdr3_nt: TGTGCCAGTAGTATAGATGAGGAGGAGACCCAGTACTTC; cdr3_aa: CASSIDEEETQYF
v_call: TRBV27; d_call: TRBD1; j_call: TRBJ2-7; clone_size: -; cdr3_nt: TGTGCCAGCAGTTTGACAGGGCACTACGAGCAGTACTTC; cdr3_aa: CASSLTGHYEQYF
v_call: TRBV13; d_call: TRBD1; j_call: TRBJ1-1; clone_size: -; cdr3_nt: TGTGCCAGCAGCTTATCCACAGGGGGCACTGAAGCTTTCTTT; cdr3_aa: CASSLSTGGTEAFF
v_call: TRBV19; d_call: -; j_call: TRBJ1-1; clone_size: -; cdr3_nt: TGTGCCAGTACCCCATCGAACACTGAAGCTTTCTTT; cdr3_aa: CASTPSNTEAFF
v_call: TRBV4-1; d_call: TRBD1; j_call: TRBJ1-1; clone_size: -; cdr3_nt: TGCGCCAGCAGCCAAGGGACAGGGGCCACTGAAGCTTTCTTT; cdr3_aa: CASSQGTGATEAFF
v_call: TRBV16; d_call: TRBD1; j_call: TRBJ1-2; clone_size: -; cdr3_nt: TGTGCCAGCAGTCCGACAGGGCCTGAAATCTATGGCTACACCTTC; cdr3_aa: CASSPTGPEIYGYTF
v_call: TRBV27; d_call: TRBD2; j_call: TRBJ2-7; clone_size: -; cdr3_nt: TGTGCCAGCAGTCGCCGCGGGACTAGCGAGCAGTACTTC; cdr3_aa: CASSRRGTSEQYF
v_call: TRBV29-1; d_call: -; j_call: TRBJ1-1; clone_size: few; cdr3_nt: TGCAGCGTTGACGAGGGGAACACTGAAGCTTTCTTT; cdr3_aa: CSVDEGNTEAFF
v_call: TRBV21-1; d_call: -; j_call: TRBJ2-1; clone_size: -; cdr3_nt: TGTGCCAGCAGCAAACTACCTTCGGCTAGCGGGGGGTTGGACAATGAGCAGTTCTTC; cdr3_aa: CASSKLPSASGGLDNEQFF
v_call: TRBV6-4; d_call: TRBD1; j_call: TRBJ1-1; clone_size: -; cdr3_nt: TGTGCCAGCAGTGAGTCCGGGACAGGGGGCACTGAAGCTTTCTTT; cdr3_aa: CASSESGTGGTEAFF
v_call: TRBV9; d_call: TRBD1; j_call: TRBJ2-6; clone_size: -; cdr3_nt: TGTGCCAGCAGCGACGGGACAGTCTCTGGGGCCAACGTCCTGACTTTC; cdr3_aa: CASSDGTVSGANVLTF
v_call: TRBV2; d_call: -; j_call: TRBJ1-1; clone_size: few; cdr3_nt: TGTGCCACCGCTTCGGGGGGCTTCACTGAAGCTTTCTTT; cdr3_aa: CATASGGFTEAFF